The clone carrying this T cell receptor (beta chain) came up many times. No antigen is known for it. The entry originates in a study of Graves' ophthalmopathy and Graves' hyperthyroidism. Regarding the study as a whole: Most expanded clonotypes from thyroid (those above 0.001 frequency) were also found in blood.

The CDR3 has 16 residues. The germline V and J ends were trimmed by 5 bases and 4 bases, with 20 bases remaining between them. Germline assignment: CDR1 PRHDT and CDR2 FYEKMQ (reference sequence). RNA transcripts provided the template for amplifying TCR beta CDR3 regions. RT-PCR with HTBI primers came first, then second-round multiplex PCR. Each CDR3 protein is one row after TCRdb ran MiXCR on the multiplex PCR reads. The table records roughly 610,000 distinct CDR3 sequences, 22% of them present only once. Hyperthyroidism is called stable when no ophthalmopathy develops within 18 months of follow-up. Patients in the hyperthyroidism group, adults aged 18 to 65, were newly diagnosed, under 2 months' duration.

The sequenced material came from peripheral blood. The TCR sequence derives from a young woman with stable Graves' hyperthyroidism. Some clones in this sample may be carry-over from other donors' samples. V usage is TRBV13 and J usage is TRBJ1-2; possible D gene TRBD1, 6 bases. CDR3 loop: CASSDNRDIGTYGYTF. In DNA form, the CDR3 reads TGTGCCAGCAGCGATAACCGGGACATCGGGACCTATGGCTACACCTTC.